The T cell receptor beta chain under discussion was sequenced for a study of blood T cell repertoires in COVID-19. Study summary: The United States, Italy and Spain provided the acute and convalescent COVID-19 samples.

CDR3 length: 14 residues. V lost 3 bases, J lost 2 bases, and 10 bases lay in between. Germline lookup yields CDR1 LNHDA and CDR2 SQIVND (reference sequence). Under the authors' procedure: The assay estimated nucleated cells by amplifying reference gene primers. The repertoire was sequenced with immunoSEQ multiplex PCR; TCRdb's copy has only in-frame clones and lacks some. V and J calls and clone size are given by that table; D and trimming were obtained from the DNA. The sample lists roughly 250,000 clones, around 85% seen once, with over 8% in the top ten. The chain combines TRBV19 with TRBJ2-5; D not certain. The origin of this receptor is a woman aged 80 or over with acute or convalescent COVID-19. The sequenced sample was peripheral blood. The CDR3 coding sequence is TGTGCCAGTAGTATGGCAGGTAGGCAAGAGACCCAGTACTTC. Its translation: CASSMAGRQETQYF.